One and the same sample provided the 6 T cell receptor beta chains below, sequenced in a study of blood T cell repertoires in COVID-19. Generated by immunoSEQ multiplex PCR, the TCRdb table keeps only in-frame clones and is missing some. The sample holds about 160,000 clones, around four fifths seen once. Material: peripheral blood. These receptors came from a human donor in a cohort sampled during active COVID-19.

The chain links TRBV19 to TRBJ2-3, with TRBD2 identical over 7 bases. This CDR3 is 17 amino acids long. In germline, CDR1 is LNHDA, CDR2 SQIVND (reference sequence). The J segment lost 4 bases and the V segment lost 4 bases, leaving 14 bases of the junction unmatched. The CDR3 DNA follows: TGTGCCAGTAGTACGAGCGGGACCGCACGTTCCGCAGATACGCAGTATTTT. This translates into CASSTSGTARSADTQYF.

This rearrangement joins TRBV9 to TRBJ1-3; D perhaps matches TRBD1 (5 bases). The V and J ends lost 4 bases and 7 bases respectively, with 18 bases between them. The CDR3 length is 15 residues. The germline CDR1 and CDR2 sequences are SGDLS and YYNGEE. CDR3 loop: CASSPADLGRNTIYF. In nucleotides, the CDR3 is TGTGCCAGCAGCCCTGCGGACCTGGGGCGTAACACCATATATTTT.

The chain has TRBV7-8 and TRBJ2-1; D possibly corresponds to TRBD2 (6 bases). There are 16 residues in the CDR3. V lost 5 bases to trimming and J lost 5 bases, with 19 bases between them. Per the germline V gene, CDR1 is SGHVS and CDR2 is FQNEAQ. The CDR3 nucleotides read TGTGCCAGCAGCCCCTCGAGCGGGCTAGTAGACAATGAGCAGTTCTTC. Translating gives CASSPSSGLVDNEQFF.

The chain has TRBV9 and TRBJ1-4; D is possibly TRBD1 (6 bases). Germline V gives CDR1 SGDLS, CDR2 YYNGEE. The CDR3 extends over 15 amino acids. The ends were cut back, 0 bases at V and 3 bases at J, with 9 bases in the middle. The CDR3 sequence is CASSVGDMANEKLFF. Here the CDR3 DNA reads TGTGCCAGCAGCGTAGGGGACATGGCTAATGAAAAACTGTTTTTT.

This sequence joins TRBV7-2 and TRBJ2-7; 8 bases fit TRBD1. This CDR3 comprises 13 residues. CDR1 is SGHTA, CDR2 FQGNSA, per germline. The ends lost 0 bases at V and 7 bases at J; junction bases unmatched: 2. This chain's CDR3 is CASSLAQGAEQYF. CDR3 bases: TGTGCCAGCAGCTTAGCGCAGGGGGCTGAGCAGTACTTC.

The chain recombines TRBV2 with TRBJ2-4; D unclear. Germline V lookup: CDR1 SNHLY, CDR2 FYNNEI. The CDR3 has 14 amino acids. Trimming removed 3 bases from V and 0 bases from J, with 6 bases in between. CDR3 region: CASSENLAKNIQYF. In DNA form, the CDR3 reads TGTGCCAGCAGTGAGAACTTAGCCAAAAACATTCAGTACTTC.